This entry describes one T cell receptor (beta chain). This entry is derived from a study of T cells in Graves' hyperthyroidism and ophthalmopathy. This CDR3 is built from 15 residues. The ends were cut back, 5 bases at V and 6 bases at J, with 19 bases in the middle. The germline V gene encodes CDR1 WSHSY and CDR2 SAAADI. Amplification yielded TCR beta CDR3 regions, with RNA transcripts as the source. HTBI primers were employed in a first-round RT-PCR of the TCR CDR3. TCRdb passed the multiplex PCR reads through MiXCR, listing each CDR3 protein once. The table lists roughly 700,000 distinct CDR3 sequences, 30% to 40% of them singletons.

Sequences were obtained from blood. The rearrangement joins TRBV10-2 to TRBJ1-2; D call uncertain. This clonotype originated in a woman in her thirties or forties with Graves' hyperthyroidism. CDR3 nucleotides: TGCGCCAGCAGTCACACCTCCTGGCAGAGCGATGGCTACACCTTC. Translating gives CASSHTSWQSDGYTF.